These 14 T cell receptor beta chains were all obtained from the same sample, sequenced in a study of vaccination effects on CD4 cells after COVID-19. Culture proceeded for roughly ten days, and CD4+ T cells were then isolated. Their target antigens are unknown. The data were produced by immunoSEQ multiplex PCR, yet TCRdb's version contains in-frame clones alone and is incomplete. The repertoire consists of around 40,000 clones, with 65% to 70% occurring once and the leading ten covering 4% to 4.5%. The sequencing here drew on CD4+ T cells from PBMCs cultured without peptide, taken before COVID-19 vaccination. The receptors originated from a human donor who received a COVID-19 vaccine.

The chain has TRBV19 and TRBJ2-1; 9 bases align to TRBD2. Trimming at V came to 6 bases and at J to 9 bases, leaving 9 bases not matched to a gene. Germline V gene data show CDR1 as LNHDA and CDR2 as SQIVND (reference sequence). The CDR3 covers 14 residues. CDR3 residues: CASSTLAGDGEQFF. CDR3 nucleotides: TGTGCCAGTAGCACACTAGCGGGTGATGGTGAGCAGTTCTTC.

The chain has TRBV5-1 and TRBJ1-2; 9 positions agree with TRBD1. Trimming cost V 4 bases and J 4 bases; bases outside gene matches: 5. This CDR3 has 14 amino acids. The germline V gene has CDR1 SGHRS and CDR2 YFSETQ. CDR3: CASSPDRGGYGYTF. Written as DNA, the CDR3 is TGCGCCAGCAGCCCAGACAGGGGGGGCTATGGCTACACCTTC.

The V gene is TRBV12-3 or TRBV12-4, the J gene TRBJ2-7; 8 bases are shared with TRBD2. V dropped 7 bases and J dropped 6; count of bases not matched to a gene: 5. There are 12 residues in the CDR3. The CDR3 DNA is TGTGCCAGCAACTATCGGGAGGGCGAGCAGTACTTC. Translated, it gives CASNYREGEQYF.

The chain uses TRBV21-1 and TRBJ2-1; the listed D gene, TRBD1, was not tested against the DNA. TRBV21-1 is a listed pseudogene. This CDR3 has 16 amino acids. The CDR3, as DNA: TGTGCCAGCAGCAATCTCCGGGACAGGACCTACAATGAGCAGTTCTTC. Residues: CASSNLRDRTYNEQFF.

This chain connects TRBV5-1 to TRBJ2-2; 7 nucleotides match TRBD2. J was trimmed by 7 bases and V by 4 bases; bases with no gene match: 13. The CDR3 loop spans 16 amino acids. From germline, CDR1 is SGHRS and CDR2 YFSETQ. CDR3 in amino acids: CASSPTGGGGSGELFF. Written as DNA, the CDR3 is TGCGCCAGCAGCCCCACGGGCGGGGGAGGCAGCGGGGAGCTGTTTTTT.

This clone was picked up a small number of times. The rearrangement uses TRBV5-1 and TRBJ2-1; no clear D gene. CDR1 SGHRS and CDR2 YFSETQ come from the germline V gene. This CDR3 comprises 13 residues. The V gene lost 5 bases and the J gene lost 4 bases, with 10 bases spanning the gap. Here the CDR3 reads CASSIGGYNEQFF. CDR3 nucleotide sequence: TGCGCCAGCAGTATTGGCGGATACAATGAGCAGTTCTTC.

Here the CDR3 reads CASSDAGRYDEQYF. The DNA for the CDR3 is TGCGCCAGCAGTGACGCGGGTCGTTATGACGAGCAGTACTTC. The V and J genes are TRBV10-1 and TRBJ2-7, with D perhaps matching TRBD2 (5 bases). Trimming took 3 bases from V and 5 from J, leaving 14 bases between them. This CDR3 has 14 amino acids. The germline V gene encodes CDR1 WNHNN and CDR2 SYGVQD (reference sequence).

The gene calls are TRBV14 and TRBJ1-2, with a possible D match to TRBD1 (6 bases). Trimming removed 0 bases from V and 7 bases from J, with 12 bases in between. Germline CDR1 and CDR2: SGHDN and FVKESK. The CDR3 runs 14 residues. CDR3 loop: CASSQDWGPGGYTF. As DNA, the CDR3 is TGTGCCAGCAGCCAAGATTGGGGGCCTGGTGGCTACACCTTC. Using reference TRBV14 and TRBJ1-2 for the parts outside the CDR3, the full variable domain is EAGVTQFPSHSVIEKGQTVTLRCDPISGHDNLYWYRRVMGKEIKFLLHFVKESKQDESGMPNNRFLAERTGGTYSTLKVQPAELEDSGVYFCASSQDWGPGGYTFGSGTRLTVV.

The CDR3 sequence: CASTATGRSEKLFF. The CDR3 DNA is TGTGCCAGCACCGCAACGGGGCGCAGTGAAAAACTGTTTTTT. The chain carries TRBV7-9 and TRBJ1-4, with D perhaps TRBD1 (5 bases). The CDR3 covers 14 residues. Trimming pared 7 bases from V and 7 bases from J, leaving 16 bases between. Germline lookup yields CDR1 SEHNR and CDR2 FQNEAQ (reference sequence).

A single count supports this clone. The CDR3 region has the DNA TGTGCCAGCAGCACGAGAGACACTGAAGCTTTCTTT. It translates to CASSTRDTEAFF. The chain combines TRBV5-4 with TRBJ1-1; D not resolved. Germline lookup yields CDR1 SGHNT and CDR2 YYREEE (reference sequence). The ends were cut back, 4 bases at V and 3 bases at J, with 7 bases in the middle. CDR3 length: 12 residues.

V usage is TRBV3-1 (or the pseudogene TRBV3-2) and J usage is TRBJ2-5; D call uncertain. In germline, CDR1 is LGHDT, CDR2 YNNKEL (reference sequence). V lost 0 bases, J lost 7 bases, and 9 bases lay in between. CDR3 length: 13 amino acids. The CDR3 DNA sequence: TGTGCCAGCAGCCAAGACCCAGCCAGGACCCAGTACTTC. The encoded protein is CASSQDPARTQYF.

The genes are TRBV15 and TRBJ1-3; D gene uncertain. The CDR3 loop spans 15 amino acids. Trimming left V 3 bases short and J 2 bases short, with 11 bases between. Germline V gene lookup returns CDR1 LNHNV and CDR2 YYDKDF (reference sequence). This CDR3 is CATSRVGRAGNTIYF. As DNA, the CDR3 is TGTGCCACCAGCAGGGTTGGGCGGGCTGGAAACACCATATATTTT.

The gene calls are TRBV5-1 and TRBJ2-1; D could derive from TRBD1 or TRBD2 (5 bases each). Trimming stripped 0 bases from V and 8 bases from J, with 15 bases between. Looked up from germline, CDR1 is SGHRS and CDR2 is YFSETQ. This CDR3 comprises 15 residues. The DNA of the CDR3 is TGCGCCAGCAGCTTGGCTCTGGGGGATAGGGATGAGCAGTTCTTC. This sequence encodes CASSLALGDRDEQFF.

The V gene is TRBV6-5, the J gene TRBJ2-3; no clear D gene. Between the trimmed V and J ends, which lost 3 bases and 5 bases, there was a span of 15 bases. The CDR3 extends over 15 amino acids. The germline CDR1 and CDR2 sequences are MNHEY and SVGAGI. The CDR3 DNA is TGTGCCAGCAGTTATGGATTTAACTCTGGAGATACGCAGTATTTT. This sequence encodes CASSYGFNSGDTQYF.